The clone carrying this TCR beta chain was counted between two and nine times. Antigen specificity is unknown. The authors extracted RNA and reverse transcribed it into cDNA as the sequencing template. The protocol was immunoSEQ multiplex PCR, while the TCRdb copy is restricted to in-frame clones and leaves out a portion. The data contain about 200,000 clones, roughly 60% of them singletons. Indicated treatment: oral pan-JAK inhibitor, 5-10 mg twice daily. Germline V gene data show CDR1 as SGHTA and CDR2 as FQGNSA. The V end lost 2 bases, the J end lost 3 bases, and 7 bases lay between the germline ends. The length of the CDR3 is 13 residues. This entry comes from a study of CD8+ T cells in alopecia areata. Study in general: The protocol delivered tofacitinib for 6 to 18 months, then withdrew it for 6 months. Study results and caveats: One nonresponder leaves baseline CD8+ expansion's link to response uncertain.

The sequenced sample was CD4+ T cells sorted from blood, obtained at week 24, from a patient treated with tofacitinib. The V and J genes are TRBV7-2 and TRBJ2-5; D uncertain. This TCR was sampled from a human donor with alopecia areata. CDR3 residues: CASSLPLKETQYF. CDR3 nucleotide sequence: TGTGCCAGCAGCTTACCACTCAAAGAGACCCAGTACTTC.